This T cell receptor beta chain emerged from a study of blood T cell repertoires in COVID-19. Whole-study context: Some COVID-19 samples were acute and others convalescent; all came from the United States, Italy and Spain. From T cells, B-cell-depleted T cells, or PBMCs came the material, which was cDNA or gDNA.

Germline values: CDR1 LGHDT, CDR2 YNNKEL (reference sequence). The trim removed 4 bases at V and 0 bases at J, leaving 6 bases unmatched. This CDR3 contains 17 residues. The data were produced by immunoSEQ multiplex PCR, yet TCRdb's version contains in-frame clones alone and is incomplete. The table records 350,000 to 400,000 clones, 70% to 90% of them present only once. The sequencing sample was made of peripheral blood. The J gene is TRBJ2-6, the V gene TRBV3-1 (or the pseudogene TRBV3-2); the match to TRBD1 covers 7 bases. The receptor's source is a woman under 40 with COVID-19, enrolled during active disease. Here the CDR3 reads CASSPRQGNSGANVLTF. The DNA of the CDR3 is TGTGCCAGCAGCCCTCGACAGGGAAACTCTGGGGCCAACGTCCTGACTTTC.